This T cell receptor beta chain was retrieved from a study of graft-versus-host responses after intestinal transplantation. Study-level points and caveats: Graft-versus-host to host-versus-graft clonal ratios in allografts were high in patients with graft-donor T cell macrochimerism.

Using immunoSEQ multiplex PCR, the repertoire was profiled, and TCRdb retains in-frame clones only, with some absent. Of roughly 53,000 clones listed, about 89% are singletons. Of note for this clone: Its specificity is not known.

The TCR originated in a human patient who received an intestinal transplant, so some T cells may come from the graft donor. The sequencing here drew on PBMCs, taken nearly 670 days after intestinal transplant.

CDR3 DNA: TGTGCCATCACAGCGGGGTCGAATGCGCAGTATTTT. Translating it yields CAITAGSNAQYF. The rearrangement uses TRBV10-3 and TRBJ2-3; the match to TRBD2 covers 7 bases. Looked up from germline, CDR1 is ENHRY and CDR2 is SYGVKD. The CDR3 sequence is 12 residues long. With 7 bases clipped from V and 10 bases from J, the junction kept 8 bases outside the gene matches.